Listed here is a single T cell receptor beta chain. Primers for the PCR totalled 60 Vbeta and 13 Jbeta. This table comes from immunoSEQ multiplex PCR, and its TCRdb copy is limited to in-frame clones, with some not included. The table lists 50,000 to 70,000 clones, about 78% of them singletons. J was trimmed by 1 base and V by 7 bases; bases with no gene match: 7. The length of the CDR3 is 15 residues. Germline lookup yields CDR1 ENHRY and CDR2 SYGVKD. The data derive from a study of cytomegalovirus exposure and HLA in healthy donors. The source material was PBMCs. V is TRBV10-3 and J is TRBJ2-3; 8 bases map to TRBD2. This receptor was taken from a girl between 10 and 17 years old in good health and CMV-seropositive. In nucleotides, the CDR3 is TGTGCCATCATGAAGGGACTAGGGGGCACAGATACGCAGTATTTT. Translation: CAIMKGLGGTDTQYF.